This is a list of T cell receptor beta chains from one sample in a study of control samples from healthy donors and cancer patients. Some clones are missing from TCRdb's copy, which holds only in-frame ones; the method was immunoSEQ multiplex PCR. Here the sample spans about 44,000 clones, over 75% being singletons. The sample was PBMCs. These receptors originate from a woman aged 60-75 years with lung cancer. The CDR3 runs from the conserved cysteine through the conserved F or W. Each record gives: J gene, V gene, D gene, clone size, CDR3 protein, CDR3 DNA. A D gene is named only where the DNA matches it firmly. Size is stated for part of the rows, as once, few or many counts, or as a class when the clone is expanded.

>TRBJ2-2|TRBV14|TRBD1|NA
CASSPTGWDTGELFF
TGTGCCAGCAGCCCGACAGGGTGGGACACCGGGGAGCTGTTTTTT
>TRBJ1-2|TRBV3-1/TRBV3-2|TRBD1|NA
CASSQISGQARRGGYTF
TGTGCCAGCAGCCAAATTTCGGGACAGGCCCGCCGAGGTGGCTACACCTTC
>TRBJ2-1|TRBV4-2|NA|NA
CASSQDKPGDEQFF
TGTGCCAGCAGCCAAGATAAGCCCGGCGATGAGCAGTTCTTC
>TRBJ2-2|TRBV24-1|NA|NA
CATSDLSRNTGELFF
TGTGCCACCAGTGATCTTTCTCGGAACACCGGGGAGCTGTTTTTT
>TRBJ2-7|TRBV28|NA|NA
CASSSYRDTGSYEQYF
TGTGCCAGCAGCTCCTACCGGGACACTGGCTCCTACGAGCAGTACTTC
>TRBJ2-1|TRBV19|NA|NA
CASSILDGSYNEQFF
TGTGCCAGTAGTATATTGGACGGCTCCTACAATGAGCAGTTCTTC
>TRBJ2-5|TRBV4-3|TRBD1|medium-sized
CASSQQGQAQETQYF
TGCGCCAGCAGCCAACAGGGACAGGCTCAAGAGACCCAGTACTTC
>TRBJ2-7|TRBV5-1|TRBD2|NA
CASRASGSLDSYEQYF
TGCGCCAGCAGAGCTAGCGGGAGTTTGGACTCCTACGAGCAGTACTTC
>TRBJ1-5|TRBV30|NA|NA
CAWKGGGNQPQHF
TGTGCCTGGAAAGGCGGGGGCAATCAGCCCCAGCATTTT
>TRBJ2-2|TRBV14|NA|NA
CASSPLHTGELFF
TGTGCCAGCAGCCCTCTTCACACCGGGGAGCTGTTTTTT
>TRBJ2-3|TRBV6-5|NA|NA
CASRYLTGRVDTQYF
TGTGCCAGCAGGTATCTTACCGGGAGAGTAGATACGCAGTATTTT
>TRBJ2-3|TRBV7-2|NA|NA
CASSLVRARTDTQYF
TGTGCCAGCAGCTTAGTGCGGGCCCGCACAGATACGCAGTATTTT
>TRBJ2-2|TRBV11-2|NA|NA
CASSRSPVTGELFF
TGTGCCAGCAGCCGCTCCCCCGTAACCGGGGAGCTGTTTTTT
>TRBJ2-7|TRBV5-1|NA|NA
CASSLGQPRYEQYF
TGCGCCAGCAGCCTTGGACAGCCAAGATACGAGCAGTACTTC
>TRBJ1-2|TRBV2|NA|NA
CASSEALWRLDGYTF
TGTGCCAGCAGTGAAGCGCTTTGGCGACTTGATGGCTACACCTTC
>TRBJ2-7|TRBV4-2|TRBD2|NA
CASSQGALAGGVHEQYF
TGTGCCAGCAGCCAAGGCGCACTAGCGGGAGGCGTCCACGAGCAGTACTTC
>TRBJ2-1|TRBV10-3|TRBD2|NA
CAISESGTSPFNEQFF
TGTGCCATCAGTGAGTCTGGGACTAGTCCCTTCAATGAGCAGTTCTTC
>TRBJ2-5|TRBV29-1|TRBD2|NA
CSVAGEETQYF
TGCAGCGTAGCGGGAGAGGAGACCCAGTACTTC
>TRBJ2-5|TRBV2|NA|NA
CASSTGITETQYF
TGTGCCAGCAGTACGGGTATTACGGAGACCCAGTACTTC
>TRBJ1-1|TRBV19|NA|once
CASSILLDRGDEAFF
TGTGCCAGTAGTATACTCCTGGATCGGGGGGATGAAGCTTTCTTT
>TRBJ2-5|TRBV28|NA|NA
CASSPWTRPQETQYF
TGTGCCAGCAGTCCATGGACACGACCACAAGAGACCCAGTACTTC
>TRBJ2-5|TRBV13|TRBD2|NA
CASSSRAGVAVPETQYF
TGTGCCAGCAGCTCGAGAGCGGGAGTAGCGGTACCGGAGACCCAGTACTTC
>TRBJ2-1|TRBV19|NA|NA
CASSDYYRSSYNEQFF
TGTGCCAGTAGTGATTACTACCGGAGCTCCTACAATGAGCAGTTCTTC
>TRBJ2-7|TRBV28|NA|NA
CASRSFDEQYF
TGTGCCAGCAGGTCCTTCGACGAGCAGTACTTC
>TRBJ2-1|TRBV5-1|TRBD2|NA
CASSLYSSGYNEQFF
TGCGCCAGCAGCTTATATTCTAGCGGGTACAATGAGCAGTTCTTC
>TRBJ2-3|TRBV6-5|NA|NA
CASSYLGGTDTQYF
TGTGCCAGCAGTTACCTTGGGGGCACAGATACGCAGTATTTT
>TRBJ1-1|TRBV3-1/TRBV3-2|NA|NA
CASSQDLRTEAFF
TGTGCCAGCAGCCAAGACCTCCGGACTGAAGCTTTCTTT
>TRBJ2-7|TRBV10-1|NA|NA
CASSEFTEGGGVSYEQYF
TGCGCCAGCAGTGAATTCACAGAGGGGGGAGGGGTGTCCTACGAGCAGTACTTC
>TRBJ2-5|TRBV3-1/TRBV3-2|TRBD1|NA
CASSQDLTGERQETQYF
TGTGCCAGCAGCCAAGATCTGACAGGGGAGCGCCAAGAGACCCAGTACTTC
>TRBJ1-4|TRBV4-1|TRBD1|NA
CASSQEGTGDEKLFF
TGCGCCAGCAGCCAAGAGGGGACAGGGGATGAAAAACTGTTTTTT
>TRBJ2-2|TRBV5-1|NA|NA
CASSRPTEEPNTGELFF
TGCGCCAGCAGCCGACCGACAGAAGAACCAAACACCGGGGAGCTGTTTTTT
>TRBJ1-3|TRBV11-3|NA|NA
CASRAGGNTIYF
TGTGCCAGCAGAGCCGGCGGAAACACCATATATTTT
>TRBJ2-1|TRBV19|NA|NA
CASSIDVGSLQFF
TGTGCCAGTAGTATAGATGTGGGATCGCTCCAGTTCTTC
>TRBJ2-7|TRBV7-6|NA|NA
CASSSIEGGGEKSYEQYF
TGTGCCAGCAGCTCAATTGAGGGCGGAGGGGAGAAGTCCTACGAGCAGTACTTC
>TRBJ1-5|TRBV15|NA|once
CATSRDSSGQPQHF
TGTGCCACCAGCAGAGACTCGAGTGGTCAGCCCCAGCATTTT
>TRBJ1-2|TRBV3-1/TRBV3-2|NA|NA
CASSQGVEGPTGGYTF
TGTGCCAGCAGCCAAGGAGTTGAGGGCCCTACGGGGGGCTACACCTTC
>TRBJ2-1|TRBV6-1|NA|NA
CASSEQRQSNEQFF
TGTGCCAGCAGTGAACAAAGGCAGTCCAATGAGCAGTTCTTC
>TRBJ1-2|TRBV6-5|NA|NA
CASTSRGDYGYTF
TGTGCCAGCACGAGCAGGGGAGACTATGGCTACACCTTC
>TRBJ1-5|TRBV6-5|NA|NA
CATSPFKVSNQPQHF
TGTGCCACCTCTCCCTTTAAGGTTAGCAATCAGCCCCAGCATTTT
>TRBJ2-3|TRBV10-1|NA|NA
CASSDLTGRDTQYF
TGCGCCAGCAGTGATTTAACAGGTCGGGATACGCAGTATTTT
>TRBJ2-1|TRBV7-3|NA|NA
CASSARPDDEQFF
TGTGCCAGCAGCGCCCGGCCTGACGATGAGCAGTTCTTC
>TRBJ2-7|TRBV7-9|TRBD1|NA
CASSTTDRAHSYEQYF
TGTGCCAGCAGCACAACAGACAGGGCCCACTCCTACGAGCAGTACTTC
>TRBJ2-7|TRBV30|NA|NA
CAWSKDEISYEQYF
TGTGCCTGGAGTAAAGATGAAATTTCCTACGAGCAGTACTTC
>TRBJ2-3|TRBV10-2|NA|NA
CASSELAGTDTQYF
TGCGCCAGCAGTGAGCTGGCGGGAACAGATACGCAGTATTTT
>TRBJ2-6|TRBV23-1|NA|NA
CASSQGDFSSGANVLTF
TGCGCCAGCAGTCAGGGGGACTTCAGCTCTGGGGCCAACGTCCTGACTTTC
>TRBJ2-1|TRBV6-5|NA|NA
CASSYEGTSNEQFF
TGTGCCAGCAGTTACGAAGGGACATCTAATGAGCAGTTCTTC
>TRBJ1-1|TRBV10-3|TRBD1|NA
CAIREIHRGGTEAFF
TGTGCCATCAGGGAAATACACAGGGGTGGCACTGAAGCTTTCTTT
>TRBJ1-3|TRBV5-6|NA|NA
CASSLRGNTIYF
TGTGCCAGCAGCTTGCGTGGAAACACCATATATTTT
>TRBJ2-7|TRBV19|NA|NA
CASSIPGAYEQYF
TGTGCCAGTAGTATCCCGGGGGCCTACGAGCAGTACTTC
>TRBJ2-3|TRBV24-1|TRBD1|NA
CATSMAGGAADTQYF
TGTGCCACCAGTATGGCAGGGGGCGCGGCAGATACGCAGTATTTT
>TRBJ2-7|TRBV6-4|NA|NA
CASSPPGPPSYEQYF
TGTGCCAGCAGCCCGCCCGGCCCTCCTTCCTACGAGCAGTACTTC
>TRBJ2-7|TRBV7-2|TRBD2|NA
CASSLAGGSYEQYF
TGTGCCAGCAGCCTAGCGGGAGGTTCCTACGAGCAGTACTTC
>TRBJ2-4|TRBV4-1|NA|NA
CASSRILDLKGENIQYF
TGCGCCAGCAGCCGGATACTGGATCTCAAGGGCGAAAACATTCAGTACTTC